This T cell receptor beta chain was documented in a study of blood T cells in healthy people across ages. Sample-barcoded 5' priming and a J-beta primer mix drove a second PCR of roughly 6 to 12 cycles. TCRdb processed the 5' RACE reads anew with MiXCR; each CDR3 protein has one entry. The table lists roughly 1.6 million distinct CDR3 sequences, approximately 32% of them singletons. The study, taken as a whole, reports: Because donor CMV status was unknown, expanded clonotype changes were possibly confounded. A roughly linear fall in TCR beta diversity per million T cells was seen with increasing age. Strong correlation linked observed beta diversity and percent naive T cells.

This clonotype was recorded only once. As yet, its antigen is unknown. V was cut by 6 bases and J by 0 bases, with 11 bases left in between. CDR1 SNHLY and CDR2 FYNNEI come from the germline V gene. The CDR3 has 14 residues. Each sample used at least 7 million PBMCs. This TCR was recovered from a woman under 40 in good health. The chain combines TRBV2 with TRBJ1-1, with D tentatively TRBD1 (6 bases). The sequenced sample consisted of blood. The CDR3 loop reads CASSRDIMNTEAFF. The CDR3 DNA reads TGTGCCAGCAGCCGGGACATTATGAACACTGAAGCTTTCTTT.